These 20 T cell receptor beta chains were sequenced from one sample in a study of cytomegalovirus exposure and HLA in healthy donors (dated by TCRdb to about 2017). Preparation of the library involved the immunoSEQ multiplex PCR assay. The multiplex PCR relied on a mix of 60 forward primers for TCR Vbeta segments and 13 reverse primers for TCR Jbeta segments. TCRdb carries this immuneACCESS record with in-frame sequences only. Its versions omit some clonotypes, under half of them owing to an unresolved V gene in the studies checked, with the rest unexplained. The sample table shows about 160,000 clones, and around 72% are seen once. Clones ranked in the top ten supply around 3.1% of the sample. Input material: PBMCs. Receptors were obtained from a woman aged 50 to 60 in good health and CMV-seropositive.

V and J are TRBV7-2 and TRBJ2-5; 9 bases map to TRBD1. With 4 bases clipped from V and 6 bases from J, the junction kept 15 bases outside the gene matches. CDR1 is SGHTA and CDR2 is FQGNSA in the germline V gene. The length of the CDR3 is 17 residues. The CDR3 is CASSWRSWTGAEKTQYF. For the CDR3, the DNA is TGTGCCAGCAGCTGGCGGAGCTGGACAGGGGCCGAAAAGACCCAGTACTTC.

The chain couples TRBV19 to TRBJ2-1; maybe TRBD2 (6 bases). Trimming left V 10 bases short and J 9 bases short, with 28 bases between. The CDR3 totals 16 residues. Germline CDR1 reads LNHDA; CDR2 reads SQIVND (reference sequence). The CDR3 region has the DNA TGTGCCATTACCATCCCCGGGGGTGGGGTAAGTGGTGAGCAGTTCTTC. Encoded protein: CAITIPGGGVSGEQFF. The whole variable domain, remainder taken from reference TRBV19 and TRBJ2-1, is DGGITQSPKYLFRKEGQNVTLSCEQNLNHDAMYWYRQDPGQGLRLIYYSQIVNDFQKGDIAEGYSVSREKKESFPLTVTSAQKNPTAFYLCAITIPGGGVSGEQFFGPGTRLTVL.

This clone is a singleton in its sample. The chain joins TRBV11-2 to TRBJ2-7; the D is unclear. V was shortened by 8 bases and J by 0 bases, with 8 bases between the two germline ends. Per germline, CDR1 SGHAT and CDR2 FQNNGV. CDR3 length: 12 amino acids. CDR3 loop: CASAYSSYEQYF. The CDR3 region has the DNA TGTGCCAGCGCTTACAGCTCCTACGAGCAGTACTTC.

The chain combines TRBV10-3 with TRBJ1-4; a weak D match, TRBD1 (5 bases). CDR1 is ENHRY, CDR2 SYGVKD, per germline. The CDR3 has 13 amino acids. V was clipped by 3 bases and J by 7 bases, with 9 bases between them. CDR3 nucleotides: TGTGCCATCAGTGATGGGGGGGGTGAAAAACTGTTTTTT. As protein: CAISDGGGEKLFF.

V usage is TRBV4-2 and J usage is TRBJ1-1; TRBD1 matches 9 bases. The trim removed 0 bases at V and 7 bases at J, leaving 3 bases unmatched. The CDR3 loop spans 14 amino acids. Germline CDR1 is LGHNA and CDR2 is YNFKEQ. As DNA, the CDR3 is TGTGCCAGCAGCCAAGAGTACAGGGGGCGTGAAGCTTTCTTT. Translated, it gives CASSQEYRGREAFF.

This clone was seen more than once but under ten times. V is TRBV5-1 and J is TRBJ2-2; TRBD2 aligns across 10 bases. CDR1 is SGHRS and CDR2 is YFSETQ in the germline V gene. This CDR3 is 15 amino acids long. Unmatched junction bases numbered 6, after V lost 4 bases and J lost 6 bases. CDR3 region: CASSPTSGTSGELFF. For the CDR3, the DNA is TGCGCCAGCAGCCCCACTAGCGGGACGTCCGGGGAGCTGTTTTTT.

The chain couples TRBV7-6 to TRBJ2-5; TRBD2 aligns across 14 bases. Germline V gives CDR1 SGHVS, CDR2 FNYEAQ. The CDR3 totals 17 residues. With 5 bases clipped from V and 5 bases from J, the junction kept 10 bases outside the gene matches. CDR3 coding DNA: TGTGCCAGCAGCCTGTACGGACTAGCGGGAGGATCGGAGACCCAGTACTTC. It is translated as CASSLYGLAGGSETQYF.

This clone has just a few counts. J is TRBJ2-3 and V is TRBV29-1; 9 bases agree with TRBD2. With V trimmed by 6 bases and J by 4 bases, 5 bases remained unmatched. The CDR3 has 13 amino acids. CDR1 and CDR2 from the germline V gene are SQVTM and ANQGSEA. Written as DNA, the CDR3 is TGCAGCGTCCGGACTAGCGAGGCAGATACGCAGTATTTT. Its translation is CSVRTSEADTQYF.

The chain is built from TRBV10-3 and TRBJ2-1; 7 bases align to TRBD2. The CDR3 consists of 15 residues. Per germline, CDR1 ENHRY and CDR2 SYGVKD. V was clipped by 3 bases and J by 5 bases; unmatched bases: 7. The CDR3 DNA follows: TGTGCCATCAGTGACCCGGGGGGTCAGAACAATGAGCAGTTCTTC. Translated, it gives CAISDPGGQNNEQFF.

V is TRBV5-4 and J is TRBJ1-2, with D hard to call. From germline, CDR1 is SGHNT and CDR2 YYREEE (reference sequence). CDR3 length: 13 amino acids. Trimming shortened V by 0 bases and J by 4 bases, and 7 bases separated the two germline ends. As DNA, the CDR3 is TGTGCCAGCAGCTTGGACAGTCCCTATGGCTACACCTTC. Translated: CASSLDSPYGYTF.

The rearrangement uses TRBV7-2 and TRBJ1-1; 7 nucleotides align to TRBD1. Germline CDR1 SGHTA, CDR2 FQGNSA. Trimming at V came to 1 base and at J to 3 bases, leaving 14 bases not matched to a gene. The CDR3 length is 18 residues. CDR3 sequence reads: CASSLDFFPGGRDTEAFF. As DNA, the CDR3 is TGTGCCAGCAGCTTAGATTTCTTCCCAGGGGGACGGGACACTGAAGCTTTCTTT.

The V gene is TRBV27, the J gene TRBJ2-2, with a possible D match to TRBD2 (6 bases). The CDR3 sequence is 15 residues long. V dropped 3 bases and J dropped 2 bases, with 10 bases sitting between them. Germline V gene sequence: CDR1 MNHEY, CDR2 SMNVEV (reference sequence). CDR3 protein: CASSFSGRNTGELFF. The CDR3 nucleotides read TGTGCCAGCAGTTTTTCCGGGAGAAACACCGGGGAGCTGTTTTTT.

In DNA, the CDR3 is TGTGCCAGCAGCTCACGAGGGGGGGGCCAAGAGACCCAGTACTTC. Amino acid sequence: CASSSRGGGQETQYF. J is TRBJ2-5 and V is TRBV9, with D possibly TRBD2 on 7 matching bases. This CDR3 has 15 residues. The V end lost 4 bases, the J end lost 1 base, and 14 bases lay between the germline ends. Germline assignment: CDR1 SGDLS and CDR2 YYNGEE.

This chain uses TRBV19 with TRBJ2-1; TRBD2 might be the D (7 bases). CDR1 is LNHDA, CDR2 SQIVND, per germline (reference sequence). The CDR3 is 14 residues long. Trimming took 5 bases from V and 4 from J, leaving 12 bases between them. CDR3 region: CASSGRDKYNEQFF. The CDR3 coding sequence is TGTGCCAGTAGTGGGAGGGACAAATACAATGAGCAGTTCTTC.

V and J are TRBV28 and TRBJ1-4, with D unclear. The CDR3 has 14 amino acids. The V and J ends lost 7 bases and 5 bases respectively, with 14 bases between them. Germline loops: CDR1 MDHEN, CDR2 SYDVKM. In DNA form, the CDR3 reads TGTGCCAGCATGGCTTGGCGGGCCAATGAAAAACTGTTTTTT. It codes for CASMAWRANEKLFF.

V is TRBV27 and J is TRBJ1-5, with 12 bases matching TRBD1. This CDR3 contains 16 residues. After removal of 7 bases from V and 6 bases from J, the junction contained 10 bases not matched to a gene. Per the germline V gene, CDR1 is MNHEY and CDR2 is SMNVEV (reference sequence). The CDR3 spells CASMPGTGGFIQPQHF. The CDR3 nucleotides are TGTGCCAGCATGCCCGGGACAGGGGGCTTCATTCAGCCCCAGCATTTT.

This clone was recorded once. The V gene is TRBV7-9, the J gene TRBJ2-3; 7 nucleotides agree with TRBD2. With 7 bases clipped from V and 2 bases from J, the junction kept 0 bases outside the gene matches. Germline-derived CDR1 and CDR2 are SEHNR and FQNEAQ (reference sequence). The CDR3 is 12 amino acids. The CDR3 DNA is TGTGCCAGCAAGCGGGACACAGATACGCAGTATTTT. Protein sequence: CASKRDTDTQYF.

Concerning this clone itself: Germline is not matched at one junction end, which may reflect a read error. Other nucleotide sequences in the sample specify the same CDR3. The V call is TRBV4-3, the J call TRBJ2-1; 11 bases fit TRBD1. Germline V lookup: CDR1 LGHNA, CDR2 YSLEER. The CDR3 is 17 amino acids. In DNA, the CDR3 is TGCGCCAGCAGCCAAGACTCCGGGACAGGGGGTTCAAATGAGCAATTCTTC. Protein product: CASSQDSGTGGSNEQFF.

V is TRBV19 and J is TRBJ1-1; TRBD1 matches at 9 bases. The CDR3 sequence is 14 residues long. J lost 0 bases, V lost 9 bases, and 5 bases had no gene match. Germline CDR1 LNHDA, CDR2 SQIVND (reference sequence). The CDR3 nucleotides are TGTGCCAGCCGGGACAGGGCACTGAACACTGAAGCTTTCTTT. Protein product: CASRDRALNTEAFF.

This chain links TRBV30 with TRBJ1-2; D gene uncertain. Germline loops: CDR1 GTSNPN, CDR2 SVGIG (reference sequence). The CDR3 totals 13 residues. V was pared by 4 bases and J by 7 bases, with 16 bases between. CDR3 region: CAWTPVVAGGYTF. The CDR3 bases are TGTGCCTGGACTCCGGTCGTGGCAGGTGGCTACACCTTC.